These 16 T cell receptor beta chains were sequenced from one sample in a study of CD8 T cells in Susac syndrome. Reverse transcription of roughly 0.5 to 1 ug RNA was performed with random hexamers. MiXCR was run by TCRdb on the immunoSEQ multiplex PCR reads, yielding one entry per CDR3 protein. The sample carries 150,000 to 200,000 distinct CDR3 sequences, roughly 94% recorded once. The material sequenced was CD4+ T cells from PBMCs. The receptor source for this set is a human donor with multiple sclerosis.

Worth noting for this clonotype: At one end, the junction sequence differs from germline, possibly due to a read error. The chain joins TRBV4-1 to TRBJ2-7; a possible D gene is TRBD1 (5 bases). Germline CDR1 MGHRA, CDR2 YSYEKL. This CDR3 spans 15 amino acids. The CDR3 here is CASSPDPAGSCEQYF. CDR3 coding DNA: TGCGCCAGCAGCCCGGATCCGGCAGGGTCCTGCGAGCAGTACTTC.

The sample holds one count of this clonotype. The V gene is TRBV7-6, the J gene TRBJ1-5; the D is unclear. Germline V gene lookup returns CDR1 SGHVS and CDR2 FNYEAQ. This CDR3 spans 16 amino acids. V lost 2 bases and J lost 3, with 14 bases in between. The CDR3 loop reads CASSLHPPANNQPQHF. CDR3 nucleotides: TGTGCCAGCAGCTTACACCCCCCGGCGAACAATCAGCCCCAGCATTTT.

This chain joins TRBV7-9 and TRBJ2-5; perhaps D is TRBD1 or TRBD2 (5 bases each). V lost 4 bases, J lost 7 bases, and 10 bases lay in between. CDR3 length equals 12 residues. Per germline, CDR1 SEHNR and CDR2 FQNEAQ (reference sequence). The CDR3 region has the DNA TGTGCCAGCAGCTGGACACGGGGGACCCAGTACTTC. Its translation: CASSWTRGTQYF.

The CDR3 coding sequence is TGCAGTGCTGAGGCCGGGACACTCCACACTGAAGCTTTCTTT. It encodes CSAEAGTLHTEAFF. The rearrangement uses TRBV20-1 and TRBJ1-1, with D perhaps TRBD1 (6 bases). This CDR3 comprises 14 residues. CDR1 DFQATT and CDR2 SNEGSKA come from the germline V gene (reference sequence). Trimming left V 5 bases short and J 3 bases short, with 16 bases between.

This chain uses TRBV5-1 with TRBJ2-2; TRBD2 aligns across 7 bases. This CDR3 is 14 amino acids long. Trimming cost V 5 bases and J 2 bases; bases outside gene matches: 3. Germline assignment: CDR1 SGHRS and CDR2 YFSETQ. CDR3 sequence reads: CASRASGNTGELFF. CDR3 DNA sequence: TGCGCCAGCAGGGCTAGCGGTAACACCGGGGAGCTGTTTTTT.

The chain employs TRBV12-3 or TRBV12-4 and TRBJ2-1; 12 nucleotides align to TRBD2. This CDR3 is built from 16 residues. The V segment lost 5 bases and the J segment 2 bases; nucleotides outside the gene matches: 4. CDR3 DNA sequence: TGTGCCAGCAGTCCGCGGACTAGCGGGGCCTACAATGAGCAGTTCTTC. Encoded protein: CASSPRTSGAYNEQFF.

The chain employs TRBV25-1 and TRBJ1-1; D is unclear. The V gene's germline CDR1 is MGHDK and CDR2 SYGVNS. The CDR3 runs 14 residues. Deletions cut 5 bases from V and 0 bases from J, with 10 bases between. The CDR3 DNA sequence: TGTGCCAGCAGTCGGACGGATTTGAACACTGAAGCTTTCTTT. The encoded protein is CASSRTDLNTEAFF.

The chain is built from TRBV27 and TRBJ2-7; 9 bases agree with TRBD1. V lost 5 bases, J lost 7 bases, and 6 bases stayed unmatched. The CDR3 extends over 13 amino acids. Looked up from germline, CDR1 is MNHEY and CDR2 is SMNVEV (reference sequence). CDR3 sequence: CASSHRGLGEQYF. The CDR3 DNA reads TGTGCCAGCAGTCACAGGGGGCTGGGGGAGCAGTACTTC.

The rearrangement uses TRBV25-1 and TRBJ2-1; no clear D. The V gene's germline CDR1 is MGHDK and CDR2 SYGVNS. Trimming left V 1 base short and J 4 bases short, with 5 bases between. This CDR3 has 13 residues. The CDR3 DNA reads TGTGCCAGCAGTGAATGGCAGTACAATGAGCAGTTCTTC. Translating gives CASSEWQYNEQFF.

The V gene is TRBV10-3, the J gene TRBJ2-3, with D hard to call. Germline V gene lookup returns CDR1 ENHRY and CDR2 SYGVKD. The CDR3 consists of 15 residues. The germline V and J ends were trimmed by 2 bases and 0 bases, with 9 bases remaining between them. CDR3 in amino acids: CAISEKAASTDTQYF. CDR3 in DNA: TGTGCCATCAGTGAGAAGGCAGCTAGCACAGATACGCAGTATTTT.

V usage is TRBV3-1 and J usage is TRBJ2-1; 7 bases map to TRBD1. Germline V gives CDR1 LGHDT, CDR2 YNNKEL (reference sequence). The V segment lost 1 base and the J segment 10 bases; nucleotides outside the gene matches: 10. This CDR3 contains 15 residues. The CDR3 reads CASSQVRSRGQEQFF. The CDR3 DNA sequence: TGTGCCAGCAGCCAAGTCCGAAGTAGGGGGCAGGAGCAGTTCTTC.

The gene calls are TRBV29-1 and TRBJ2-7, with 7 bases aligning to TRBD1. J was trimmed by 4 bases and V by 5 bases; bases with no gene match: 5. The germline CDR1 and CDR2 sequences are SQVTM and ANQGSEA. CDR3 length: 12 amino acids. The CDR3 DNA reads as TGCAGCGTTTCGGGACAGCTTTACGAGCAGTACTTC. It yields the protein CSVSGQLYEQYF.

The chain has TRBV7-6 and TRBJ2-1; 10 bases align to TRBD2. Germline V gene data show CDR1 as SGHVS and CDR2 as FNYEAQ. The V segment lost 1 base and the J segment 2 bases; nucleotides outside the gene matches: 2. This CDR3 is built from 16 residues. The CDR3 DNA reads TGTGCCAGCAGCTTAGAGCGGGAGGGCGCCTACAATGAGCAGTTCTTC. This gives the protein CASSLEREGAYNEQFF. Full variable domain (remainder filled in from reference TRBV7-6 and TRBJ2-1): GAGVSQSPRYKVTKRGQDVALRCDPISGHVSLYWYRQALGQGPEFLTYFNYEAQQDKSGLPNDRFSAERPEGSISTLTIQRTEQRDSAMYRCASSLEREGAYNEQFFGPGTRLTVL.

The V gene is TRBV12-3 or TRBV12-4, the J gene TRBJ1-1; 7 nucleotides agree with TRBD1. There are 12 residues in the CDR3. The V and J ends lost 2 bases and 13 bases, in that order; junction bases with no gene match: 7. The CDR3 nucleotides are TGTGCCAGCAGTTTATCAGACAGGGAGGTTTTCTTT. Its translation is CASSLSDREVFF.

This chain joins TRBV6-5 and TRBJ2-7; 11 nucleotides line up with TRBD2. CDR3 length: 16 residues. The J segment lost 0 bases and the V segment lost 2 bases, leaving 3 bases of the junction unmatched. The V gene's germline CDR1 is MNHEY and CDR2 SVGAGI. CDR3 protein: CASSYRLAGSSYEQYF. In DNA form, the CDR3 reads TGTGCCAGCAGTTACCGACTAGCGGGGAGCTCCTACGAGCAGTACTTC.

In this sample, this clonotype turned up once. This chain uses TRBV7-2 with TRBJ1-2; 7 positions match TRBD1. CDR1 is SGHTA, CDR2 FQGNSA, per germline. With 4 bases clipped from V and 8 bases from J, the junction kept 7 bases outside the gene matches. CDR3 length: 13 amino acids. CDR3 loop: CASSSTGMTGYTF. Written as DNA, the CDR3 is TGTGCCAGCAGCTCGACAGGGATGACCGGCTACACCTTC.